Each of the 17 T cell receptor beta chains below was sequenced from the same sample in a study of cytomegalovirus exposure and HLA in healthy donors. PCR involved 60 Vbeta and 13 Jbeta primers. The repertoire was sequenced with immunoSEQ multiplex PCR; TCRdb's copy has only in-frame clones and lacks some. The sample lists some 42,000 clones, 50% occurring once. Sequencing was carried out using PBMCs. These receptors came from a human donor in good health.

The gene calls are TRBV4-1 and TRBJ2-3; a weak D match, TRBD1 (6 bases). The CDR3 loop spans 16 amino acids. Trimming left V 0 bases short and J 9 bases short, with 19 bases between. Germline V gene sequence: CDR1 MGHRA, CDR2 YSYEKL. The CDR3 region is CASSQEGNSGVRTQYF. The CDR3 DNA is TGCGCCAGCAGCCAAGAAGGGAACTCAGGGGTACGGACGCAGTATTTT.

CDR3 DNA sequence: TGCGCCAGCAGCTTGAGGGCAGGGAATGATCAGCCCCAGCATTTT. Amino acid sequence: CASSLRAGNDQPQHF. The V and J genes are TRBV5-1 and TRBJ1-5, with D possibly TRBD1 on 5 matching bases. The ends were cut back, 1 base at V and 5 bases at J, with 13 bases in the middle. Germline lookup yields CDR1 SGHRS and CDR2 YFSETQ. This CDR3 region has 15 residues.

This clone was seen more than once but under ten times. The CDR3 protein is CASSSRRDEQYF. The CDR3 coding sequence is TGTGCCAGTAGTTCGAGGCGGGACGAGCAGTACTTC. The chain has TRBV19 and TRBJ2-7; a possible D gene is TRBD2 (5 bases). The CDR3 consists of 12 residues. CDR1 is LNHDA, CDR2 SQIVND, per germline (reference sequence). The V end was cut by 5 bases, the J end by 5 bases, with 10 bases between.

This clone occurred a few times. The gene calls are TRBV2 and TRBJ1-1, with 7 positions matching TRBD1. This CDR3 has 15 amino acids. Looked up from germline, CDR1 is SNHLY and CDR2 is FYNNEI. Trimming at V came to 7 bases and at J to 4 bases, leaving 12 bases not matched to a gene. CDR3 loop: CASITDRAVSTEAFF. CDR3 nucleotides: TGTGCCAGCATCACCGACAGGGCTGTGTCCACTGAAGCTTTCTTT.

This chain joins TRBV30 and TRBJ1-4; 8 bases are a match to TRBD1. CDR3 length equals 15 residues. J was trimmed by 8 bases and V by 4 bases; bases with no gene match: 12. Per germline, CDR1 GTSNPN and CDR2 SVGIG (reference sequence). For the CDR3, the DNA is TGTGCCTGGAAACGGGGTCAGGGGGCTGGAGAAAAACTGTTTTTT. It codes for CAWKRGQGAGEKLFF.

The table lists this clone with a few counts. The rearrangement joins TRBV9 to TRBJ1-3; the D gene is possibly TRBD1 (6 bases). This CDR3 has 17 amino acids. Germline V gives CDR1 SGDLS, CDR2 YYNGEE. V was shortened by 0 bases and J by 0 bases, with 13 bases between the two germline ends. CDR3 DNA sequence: TGTGCCAGCAGCGTAGTTCCAGGGGCAGCCTCTGGAAACACCATATATTTT. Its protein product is CASSVVPGAASGNTIYF.

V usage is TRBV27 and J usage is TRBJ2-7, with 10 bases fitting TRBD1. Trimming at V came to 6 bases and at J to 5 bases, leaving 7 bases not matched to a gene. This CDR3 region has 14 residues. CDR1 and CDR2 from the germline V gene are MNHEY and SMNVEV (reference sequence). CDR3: CASRFRGQGDEQYF. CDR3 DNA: TGTGCCAGCAGGTTTCGCGGACAGGGGGACGAGCAGTACTTC.

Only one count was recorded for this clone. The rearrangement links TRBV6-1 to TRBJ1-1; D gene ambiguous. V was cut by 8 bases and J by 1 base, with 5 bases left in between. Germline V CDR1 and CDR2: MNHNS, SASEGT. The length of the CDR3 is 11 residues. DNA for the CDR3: TGTGCCAGCCCAGGGAACACTGAAGCTTTCTTT. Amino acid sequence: CASPGNTEAFF.

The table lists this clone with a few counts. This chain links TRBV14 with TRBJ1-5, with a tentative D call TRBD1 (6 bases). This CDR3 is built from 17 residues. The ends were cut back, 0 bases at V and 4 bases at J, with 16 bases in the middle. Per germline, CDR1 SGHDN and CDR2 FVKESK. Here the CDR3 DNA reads TGTGCCAGCAGCCAAGAGGGGGCCCCCGGGAGGAATCAGCCCCAGCATTTT. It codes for CASSQEGAPGRNQPQHF.

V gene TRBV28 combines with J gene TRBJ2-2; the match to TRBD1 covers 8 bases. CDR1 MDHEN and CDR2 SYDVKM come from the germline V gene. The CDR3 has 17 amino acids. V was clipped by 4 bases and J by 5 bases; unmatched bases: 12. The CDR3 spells CASSSVFRTGLTGELFF. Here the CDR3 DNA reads TGTGCCAGCAGTTCCGTATTTAGGACAGGGTTGACCGGGGAGCTGTTTTTT.

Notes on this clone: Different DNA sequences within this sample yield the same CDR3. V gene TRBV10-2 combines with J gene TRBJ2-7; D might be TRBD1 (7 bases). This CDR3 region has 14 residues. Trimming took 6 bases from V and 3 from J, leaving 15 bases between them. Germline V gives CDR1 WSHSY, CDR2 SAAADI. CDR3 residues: CASSRGAANYEQYF. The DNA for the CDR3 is TGCGCCAGCAGCAGGGGGGCAGCCAACTACGAGCAGTACTTC.

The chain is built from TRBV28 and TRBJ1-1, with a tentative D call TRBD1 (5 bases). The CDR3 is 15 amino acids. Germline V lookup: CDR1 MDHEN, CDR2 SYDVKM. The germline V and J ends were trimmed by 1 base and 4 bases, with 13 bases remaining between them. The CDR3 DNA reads TGTGCCAGCAGTTTATCCTCAGGGCTCGGCACTGAAGCTTTCTTT. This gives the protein CASSLSSGLGTEAFF.

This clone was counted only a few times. This CDR3 is CASSFMGGRRNTIYF. The CDR3 nucleotides are TGTGCCAGCAGTTTTATGGGAGGCCGGAGGAACACCATATATTTT. V is TRBV28 and J is TRBJ1-3; D remains ambiguous. The V end lost 3 bases, the J end lost 7 bases, and 16 bases lay between the germline ends. Germline loops: CDR1 MDHEN, CDR2 SYDVKM. The CDR3 covers 15 residues.

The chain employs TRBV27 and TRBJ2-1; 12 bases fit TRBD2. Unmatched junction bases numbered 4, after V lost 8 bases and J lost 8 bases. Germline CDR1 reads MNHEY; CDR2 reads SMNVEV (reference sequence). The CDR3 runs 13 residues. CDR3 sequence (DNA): TGTGCCAGCTCTAGCGGGAGGGGCTATGAGCAGTTCTTC. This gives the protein CASSSGRGYEQFF.

CDR3 amino acids: CASSLSTGSTEAFF. In DNA form, the CDR3 reads TGTGCCAGTAGCCTCTCGACGGGGTCCACTGAAGCTTTCTTT. The chain uses TRBV19 and TRBJ1-1, with no clear D. The CDR3 totals 14 residues. Germline CDR1 is LNHDA and CDR2 is SQIVND (reference sequence). V was clipped by 6 bases and J by 4 bases, with 15 bases between them.

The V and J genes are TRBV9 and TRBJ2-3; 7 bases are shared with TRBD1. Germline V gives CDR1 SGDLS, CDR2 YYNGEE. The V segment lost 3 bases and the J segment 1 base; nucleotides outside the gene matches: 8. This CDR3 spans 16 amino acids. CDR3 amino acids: CASSERTGVGTDTQYF. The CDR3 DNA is TGTGCCAGCAGCGAGAGAACAGGGGTGGGCACAGATACGCAGTATTTT.

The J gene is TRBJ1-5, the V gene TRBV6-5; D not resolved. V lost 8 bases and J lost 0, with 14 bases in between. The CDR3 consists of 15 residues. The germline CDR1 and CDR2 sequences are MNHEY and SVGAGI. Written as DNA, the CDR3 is TGTGCCAGCTCCGGTGGAGGCTTTAGCAATCAGCCCCAGCATTTT. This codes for CASSGGGFSNQPQHF.